A selection of T cell receptor beta chains follows, all from one sample in a study of T-cell reconstitution after alpha-beta-depleted transplantation in children. TCRdb recomputed calls from the PCR reads with MiXCR, one row per CDR3 protein. The sample consists of some 600,000 distinct CDR3 sequences, around 17% of them appearing once. The input for sequencing was PBMCs from the stem cell graft donor, taken from the stem cell graft. These receptors came from a human donor who donated a stem cell graft to a child with acute myeloid leukemia. CDR3s include the opening cysteine and the closing phenylalanine or tryptophan. The order of the fields is V gene, D gene, CDR3 protein. D genes are given only for firm matches.

TRBV20-1,NA,CSASVPTGSSYNSPLHF
TRBV20-1,NA,CSARSEQTQYF
TRBV20-1,NA,CSARDMDSNYGYTF
TRBV29-1,NA,CSVGGEQYF
TRBV20-1,NA,CSASWGEETQYF
TRBV20-1,TRBD1,CSAQDRDRPSYGLSPLHF
TRBV10-3,NA,CAAVAGWDTEAFF
TRBV6-5,TRBD1,CASSYKPGQGDGYTF
TRBV20-1,TRBD2,CSAILAGGGNEQFF
TRBV5-6,TRBD1,CASSYWDRASEKLFF
TRBV4-3,NA,CASSQEHLSYEQYF
TRBV29-1,TRBD1,CSVEAGGWTEAFF
TRBV5-1,NA,CASSLVAELTDTQYF
TRBV30,NA,CAWSVGQINTEAFF
TRBV20-1,NA,CSAHSGGGNSPLHF
TRBV29-1,NA,CSGADRFNTEAFF
TRBV6-6,TRBD1,CASSYDRGSGYTF
TRBV7-9,TRBD1,CASSPGQPYNEQFF
TRBV20-1,NA,CSARDPQGRYNEQFF
TRBV7-3,NA,CASTPAGGRTQYF
TRBV20-1,NA,CSAGTLYSNQPQHF
TRBV20-1,TRBD2,CSARDIGGGSDTGELFF
TRBV5-6,NA,CASSLGNHQETQYF
TRBV20-1,NA,CSAHLQRADTQYF
TRBV20-1,NA,CSARDQRGWGQPQHF
TRBV9,TRBD1,CASSPMTGSNEQYF
TRBV29-1,NA,CSPLAGLYNEQFF
TRBV29-1,TRBD1,CSVNSQGAEAFF
TRBV5-4,NA,CASSLGQTPPDTQYF
TRBV10-3,NA,CAISESNGGSPLHF
TRBV20-1,NA,CSAIPQAGGKVGNTEAFF
TRBV25-1,TRBD1,CASSESDRGVFNEKLFF